One T cell receptor (beta chain) is described in this entry. These data belong to a study of control samples from healthy donors and cancer patients. The length of the CDR3 is 14 residues. Germline loops: CDR1 MDHEN, CDR2 SYDVKM. The germline V and J ends were trimmed by 5 bases and 6 bases, with 14 bases remaining between them. Generated by immunoSEQ multiplex PCR, the TCRdb table keeps only in-frame clones and is missing some. The repertoire holds around 200,000 clones, with 91% as singletons. The V gene is TRBV28, the J gene TRBJ1-5; D gene uncertain. The sequenced material came from blood. This receptor was taken from a woman in her twenties or thirties in good health. CDR3 region: CASSPPEMGQPQHF. The DNA for the CDR3 is TGTGCCAGCAGTCCGCCAGAAATGGGTCAGCCCCAGCATTTT.